This TCR beta chain was captured by sequencing in a study of shared clonotypes between healthy human individuals. Study-wide results and caveats: Donor clonotype sharing was expected to depend on sequencing depth. Naive subsets, compared against memory subsets, generally had larger estimated richness values.

Germline values: CDR1 MNHEY, CDR2 SMNVEV (reference sequence). V gave up 6 bases and J gave up 3 bases, with 15 bases separating them. The CDR3 has 14 amino acids. In the case of this clone: Its antigen is unknown.

Assay runs were performed at deep level. TCRdb's table, derived via immunoSEQ multiplex PCR, lists solely in-frame clones and lacks some. Of some 95,000 clones in the sample, less than 80% are singletons; the top ten hold about 42%. The receptor comes from a man aged 30 to 39 in good health. Sequenced sample: memory CD8+ T cells sorted from blood. As to subset: CD45RO+ cells pooled with CCR7-negative TemRA cells. The chain has TRBV27 and TRBJ2-7; D is ambiguous. The CDR3 sequence is CASSPLTEVYEQYF. The CDR3 DNA sequence: TGTGCCAGCAGCCCCCTCACTGAAGTCTACGAGCAGTACTTC.